These T cell receptor beta chains were read from a single sample in a study of T cells after yellow fever vaccination. MiXCR, applied by TCRdb to the 5' RACE reads, yields one record per CDR3 protein. The top ten clones hold under 20% of a sample with some 250,000 distinct CDR3 sequences, roughly 3.7% of them seen once. Sequenced material: PBMCs, taken 15 days after the yellow fever booster vaccination. Receptors were obtained from a young man who received the YFV17D yellow fever vaccine. Both conserved end residues are part of each CDR3. Each record gives: J gene, clone size, D gene, V gene, CDR3 length, CDR3 protein, CDR3 DNA. The D gene is left open where the match is weak. Part of the rows lack a size; the others show once, few, many or a class for expanded clones.

>TRBJ1-5|many|NA|TRBV28|13
CASIGQGYQPQHF
TGTGCCAGCATCGGGCAGGGCTATCAGCCCCAGCATTTT
>TRBJ1-1|many|NA|TRBV4-3|16
CASSQDLARGNTEAFF
TGCGCCAGCAGCCAAGATCTCGCACGGGGAAACACTGAAGCTTTCTTT
>TRBJ1-5|many|TRBD1|TRBV12-3/TRBV12-4|12
CASRTGGQPQHF
TGTGCCAGCAGGACAGGGGGCCAGCCCCAGCATTTT
>TRBJ1-2|many|NA|TRBV11-2|15
CASSLASVSLGGYTF
TGTGCCAGCAGCTTAGCGTCAGTCTCCCTGGGGGGCTACACCTTC
>TRBJ2-3|many|NA|TRBV20-1|16
CSARDYGRAFADTQYF
TGCAGTGCTAGAGATTACGGCAGGGCATTTGCAGATACGCAGTATTTT
>TRBJ2-3|many|NA|TRBV6-1|13
CASREKQVDTQYF
TGTGCCAGCAGGGAAAAACAGGTGGATACGCAGTATTTT
>TRBJ1-2|many|TRBD1|TRBV30|14
CAWSTLDRGAGYTF
TGTGCCTGGAGTACCCTGGACAGGGGAGCTGGCTACACCTTC
>TRBJ2-7|many|NA|TRBV20-1|14
CSARIPGGHDEQYF
TGCAGTGCTAGAATCCCGGGGGGACATGACGAGCAGTACTTC
>TRBJ2-1|NA|NA|TRBV18|13
CASSPPNTGEQFF
TGTGCCAGCTCACCACCGAACACTGGGGAGCAGTTCTTC
>TRBJ1-2|many|TRBD1|TRBV9|13
CASSPGQHYGYTF
TGTGCCAGCAGCCCGGGACAGCACTATGGCTACACCTTC
>TRBJ2-5|few|TRBD2|TRBV11-2|15
CASSLGAGGLKTQYF
TGTGCCAGCAGCTTAGGAGCGGGAGGCCTAAAGACCCAGTACTTC
>TRBJ1-5|many|NA|TRBV2|12
CASSGEVGPQHF
TGTGCCAGCAGTGGGGAGGTGGGGCCCCAGCATTTT
>TRBJ2-7|NA|TRBD2|TRBV20-1|14
CSARGGGFNYEQYF
TGCAGTGCCAGGGGCGGGGGGTTTAACTACGAGCAGTACTTC
>TRBJ2-5|many|TRBD2|TRBV7-2|15
CASSSTSGAVGTQYF
TGTGCCAGCAGCTCGACTAGCGGGGCCGTGGGGACCCAGTACTTC
>TRBJ1-3|many|NA|TRBV4-3|16
CASSQDPTGSGNTIYF
TGCGCCAGCAGCCAAGATCCGACAGGCTCTGGAAACACCATATATTTT
>TRBJ2-1|many|NA|TRBV6-4|14
CASSPGRGANEQFF
TGTGCCAGCAGCCCCGGGAGAGGGGCCAATGAGCAGTTCTTC
>TRBJ1-1|many|NA|TRBV9|14
CASSPQVMGTEAFF
TGTGCCAGCAGCCCTCAGGTCATGGGCACTGAAGCTTTCTTT
>TRBJ2-5|many|NA|TRBV29-1|13
CSVEWDSQETQYF
TGCAGCGTTGAATGGGACTCCCAAGAGACCCAGTACTTC
>TRBJ1-1|NA|TRBD1|TRBV6-1|15
CASILLQGANTEAFF
TGTGCCAGTATACTATTGCAGGGGGCGAACACTGAAGCTTTCTTT
>TRBJ1-2|many|NA|TRBV20-1|14
CSARTEGLNYGYTF
TGCAGTGCTAGAACCGAGGGACTGAACTATGGCTACACCTTC
>TRBJ2-1|many|NA|TRBV7-2|15
CASSLGLPAYNEQFF
TGTGCCAGCAGCTTAGGGCTGCCCGCATACAATGAGCAGTTCTTC
>TRBJ2-3|NA|NA|TRBV6-2/TRBV6-3|12
CASAESTDTQYF
TGTGCCAGCGCGGAGAGCACAGATACGCAGTATTTT
>TRBJ2-2|many|NA|TRBV5-1|21
CASSFKPPGGYHPSNTGELFF
TGCGCCAGCAGCTTCAAGCCCCCTGGGGGATACCACCCCTCGAACACCGGGGAGCTGTTTTTT
>TRBJ1-2|many|NA|TRBV5-4|12
CASTRDSYGYTF
TGTGCCAGCACACGAGACAGCTATGGCTACACCTTC
>TRBJ2-1|NA|NA|TRBV14|13
CASSQEGAPEQFF
TGTGCCAGCAGCCAAGAAGGGGCCCCTGAGCAGTTCTTC
>TRBJ2-6|few|TRBD1|TRBV6-5|18
CASSYAGQGKAGANVLTF
TGTGCCAGCAGTTACGCTGGACAGGGAAAGGCTGGGGCCAACGTCCTGACTTTC
>TRBJ2-3|many|TRBD2|TRBV12-3/TRBV12-4|15
CASRLAGVLGDTQYF
TGTGCCAGCAGACTAGCGGGGGTGCTTGGTGATACGCAGTATTTT
>TRBJ1-3|many|NA|TRBV7-9|14
CASTPDYSGNTIYF
TGTGCCAGCACCCCCGACTACTCTGGAAACACCATATATTTT
>TRBJ2-3|many|NA|TRBV9|14
CASSPPGTVDTQYF
TGTGCCAGCAGTCCTCCGGGGACGGTAGATACGCAGTATTTT
>TRBJ1-6|many|NA|TRBV7-2|14
CASNLVGGHSPLHF
TGTGCCAGCAACCTCGTGGGGGGCCATTCACCCCTCCACTTT
>TRBJ2-1|many|TRBD2|TRBV18|15
CASSPSGLAYNEQFF
TGTGCCAGCTCACCAAGTGGACTAGCTTACAATGAGCAGTTCTTC
>TRBJ2-2|many|NA|TRBV18|18
CASSPPPGQGYGDGELFF
TGTGCCAGCTCACCACCTCCAGGGCAGGGATATGGTGACGGGGAGCTGTTTTTT
>TRBJ1-3|many|NA|TRBV29-1|16
CSVEDFAGSAGNTIYF
TGCAGCGTTGAAGATTTCGCGGGGTCGGCGGGAAACACCATATATTTT
>TRBJ2-3|many|NA|TRBV12-3/TRBV12-4|14
CASSFTTRDGTQYF
TGTGCCAGCAGCTTCACTACTAGGGACGGTACGCAGTATTTT
>TRBJ1-2|NA|NA|TRBV6-5|13
CASSYSGVVSYTF
TGTGCCAGCAGTTACTCGGGGGTTGTTAGCTACACCTTC
>TRBJ2-2|many|TRBD1|TRBV28|15
CASRERGRLAGELFF
TGTGCCAGCAGGGAGAGGGGGCGGCTGGCCGGGGAGCTGTTTTTT
>TRBJ2-1|many|NA|TRBV7-2|15
CASSLDPGTYNEQFF
TGTGCCAGCAGCTTAGACCCGGGAACCTACAATGAGCAGTTCTTC
>TRBJ2-5|many|TRBD1|TRBV5-1|15
CASSLNRGRFETQYF
TGCGCCAGCAGCTTAAACAGGGGAAGGTTCGAGACCCAGTACTTC
>TRBJ2-1|many|NA|TRBV20-1|14
CSARLHLSVNEQFF
TGCAGTGCTAGGTTGCATCTATCGGTCAATGAGCAGTTCTTC
>TRBJ2-3|many|TRBD1|TRBV20-1|13
CSAWDSRTDTQYF
TGCAGTGCTTGGGACAGTCGCACAGATACGCAGTATTTT
>TRBJ2-1|many|NA|TRBV3-1|14
CASSPTRDYNEQFF
TGTGCCAGCAGCCCTACCCGGGACTACAATGAGCAGTTCTTC
>TRBJ1-3|many|NA|TRBV7-8|17
CASSLAQGGGGGNTIYF
TGTGCCAGCAGCTTAGCGCAGGGCGGGGGTGGTGGAAACACCATATATTTT
>TRBJ2-7|many|TRBD1|TRBV7-9|12
CASSVGQYEQYF
TGTGCCAGCAGCGTGGGACAGTACGAGCAGTACTTC
>TRBJ2-7|many|NA|TRBV20-1|14
CSALATVVSYEQYF
TGCAGTGCCCTGGCGACAGTCGTCTCCTACGAGCAGTACTTC
>TRBJ2-7|many|NA|TRBV29-1|12
CSVGDASYEQYF
TGCAGCGTTGGTGACGCCTCCTACGAGCAGTACTTC
>TRBJ2-1|many|NA|TRBV15|13
CATSRDRYRAPVF
TGTGCCACCAGCAGAGATCGGTACAGGGCCCCCGTCTTC
>TRBJ2-3|many|TRBD2|TRBV20-1|18
CSVRGLAGALGEADTQYF
TGCAGTGTTAGAGGGCTAGCGGGGGCCCTGGGGGAGGCAGATACGCAGTATTTT
>TRBJ2-1|many|NA|TRBV28|11
CASSSGHEQFF
TGTGCCAGCAGTTCCGGCCATGAGCAGTTCTTC
>TRBJ1-2|few|NA|TRBV5-1|14
CASSLSGYSDGYTF
TGCGCCAGCAGCTTGTCGGGGTATTCGGATGGCTACACCTTC
>TRBJ1-2|many|TRBD1|TRBV12-3/TRBV12-4|15
CASSFTGQGDYGYTF
TGTGCCAGCAGTTTTACCGGACAGGGGGACTATGGCTACACCTTC
>TRBJ1-1|many|NA|TRBV7-9|14
CASSLVTGYTEAFF
TGTGCCAGCAGCTTAGTCACCGGGTACACTGAAGCTTTCTTT
>TRBJ2-1|many|NA|TRBV6-6|13
CASSSMGFDEQFF
TGTGCCAGCAGTAGCATGGGGTTCGATGAGCAGTTCTTC
>TRBJ1-4|many|TRBD1|TRBV7-8|20
CASSLGRWTGPSPTNEKLFF
TGTGCCAGCAGCCTAGGTCGTTGGACAGGTCCTTCACCAACTAATGAAAAACTGTTTTTT